This T cell receptor (beta chain) was retrieved from a study of graft-versus-host responses after intestinal transplantation. Whole-study context: Recipients underwent multivisceral, liver-intestinal, or isolated intestinal transplants.

Study-wide results and limits: Graft-donor T cell macrochimerism in patients accompanied high graft-versus-host to host-versus-graft clonal ratios in allografts. Marrow from the recipient contained GvH clones, some of which had appeared first in ileum or blood. Peak circulating GvH clone levels were associated with early post-transplant HvG declines.

CDR3 size: 14 residues. CDR1 is MDHEN, CDR2 SYDVKM, per germline. V was clipped by 1 base and J by 3 bases, with 10 bases between them. As to this clone: Its antigen remains unidentified.

The data were produced by immunoSEQ multiplex PCR, yet TCRdb's version contains in-frame clones alone and is incomplete. The sample lists tens of thousands of clones, 90% to 95% occurring once. Here the sequenced sample was PBMCs, taken 750 to 800 days after a first intestinal transplant, on the day of a second. The chain couples TRBV28 to TRBJ2-7; a possible D gene is TRBD2 (5 bases). This TCR was recovered from a human patient who received an intestinal transplant, so some T cells may come from the graft donor. The CDR3 here is CASSLLERSYEQYF. DNA for the CDR3: TGTGCCAGCAGTTTATTGGAGCGGAGCTACGAGCAGTACTTC.